This T cell receptor (beta chain) was documented in a study of blood T cell repertoires in COVID-19. Study in general: Sites across the United States, Italy and Spain contributed samples from acute and convalescent COVID-19. T cells, B-cell-depleted T cells, or PBMCs provided the cDNA or gDNA that served as material.

Germline CDR1 MNHEY, CDR2 SVGAGI. The CDR3 extends over 13 amino acids. Trimming stripped 6 bases from V and 6 bases from J, with 12 bases between. In the original processing: Reference gene primer amplification in the assay estimated nucleated cell counts. Assay: immunoSEQ multiplex PCR; the TCRdb copy retains only in-frame clones and omits some. That table supplies the V and J calls and clone size; D and trimming were determined from the DNA. Seen here are about 180,000 clones, 65% to 85% observed once, and the top ten hold 2.5% to 3.5%. The TCR was taken from a woman aged 55-70 years with acute or convalescent COVID-19. Specimen: peripheral blood. V usage is TRBV6-5 and J usage is TRBJ1-5; D is perhaps TRBD1 (5 bases). The DNA for the CDR3 is TGTGCCAGCAGGCAGCAGGGAATTCAGCCCCAGCATTTT. This codes for CASRQQGIQPQHF.